The T cell receptor (beta chain) under discussion was sequenced for a study of cytomegalovirus exposure and HLA in healthy donors. Study findings and constraints: Prior analysis indicated that the majority of TCR beta V segments exhibited productivity approximately 90% or approximately 30% of the time. Highly shared variants forming one cluster were likely a sequencing artifact.

With respect to this clone: Its target is not known.

Trimming pared 2 bases from V and 2 bases from J, leaving 9 bases between. The CDR3 consists of 15 residues. Germline loops: CDR1 SGHVS, CDR2 FNYEAQ. The study ran its PCR with 60 Vbeta and 13 Jbeta primers. The repertoire was sequenced with immunoSEQ multiplex PCR; TCRdb's copy has only in-frame clones and lacks some. The table records 200,000 to 250,000 clones, 85% to 90% of them present only once. The chain links TRBV7-6 to TRBJ2-2; D gene ambiguous. This TCR was recovered from a woman aged 18 to 35 in good health and CMV-seronegative. The material sequenced was PBMCs. Here the CDR3 DNA reads TGTGCCAGCAGCTTATTTAACAGTAACACCGGGGAGCTGTTTTTT. It is translated as CASSLFNSNTGELFF.